The entry below gives a single TCR beta chain sequence along with its context. In the authors' workflow: Estimation of nucleated cell counts relied on the amplification of reference gene primers. Libraries were prepared by immunoSEQ multiplex PCR; TCRdb keeps only in-frame clonotypes and omits some of them. The V and J calls and clone size are taken from that table; D and trimming were inferred from the DNA. There are 100,000 to 120,000 clones in the sample; nearly 90% occur only once, and 4% to 5.5% lies in the top ten. This specimen comes from a study of blood T cell repertoires in COVID-19. Study summary: The study drew acute and convalescent COVID-19 samples from the United States, Italy and Spain. T cells, B-cell-depleted T cells, or PBMCs provided the cDNA or gDNA that served as material.

The sequencing input was peripheral blood. The clonotype originates from a human donor in a cohort sampled during active COVID-19.

This CDR3 reads CASSINGNTEAFF. The CDR3 DNA reads as TGTGCCAGTAGTATCAACGGGAACACTGAAGCTTTCTTT. V is TRBV19 and J is TRBJ1-1; D is undetermined. V lost 3 bases and J 1 base, leaving 6 bases between the germline ends. From germline, CDR1 is LNHDA and CDR2 SQIVND (reference sequence). The CDR3 covers 13 residues.